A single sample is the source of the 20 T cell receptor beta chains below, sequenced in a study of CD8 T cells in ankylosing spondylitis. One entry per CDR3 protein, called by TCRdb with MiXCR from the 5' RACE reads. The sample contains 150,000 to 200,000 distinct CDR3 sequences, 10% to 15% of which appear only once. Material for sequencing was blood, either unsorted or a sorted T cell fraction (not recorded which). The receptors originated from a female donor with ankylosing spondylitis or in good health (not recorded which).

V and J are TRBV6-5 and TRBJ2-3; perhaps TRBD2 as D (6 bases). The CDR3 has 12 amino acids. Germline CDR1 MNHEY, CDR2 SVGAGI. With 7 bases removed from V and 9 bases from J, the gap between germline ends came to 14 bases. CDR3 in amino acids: CASTSPGLTQYF. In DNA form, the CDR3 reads TGTGCCAGCACTTCACCGGGACTCACGCAGTATTTT.

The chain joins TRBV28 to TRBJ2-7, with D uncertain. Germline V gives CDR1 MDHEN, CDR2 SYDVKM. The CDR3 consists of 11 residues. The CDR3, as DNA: TGTTCGACGGGCGACCCCTACGAGCAGTACTTC. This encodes CSTGDPYEQYF.

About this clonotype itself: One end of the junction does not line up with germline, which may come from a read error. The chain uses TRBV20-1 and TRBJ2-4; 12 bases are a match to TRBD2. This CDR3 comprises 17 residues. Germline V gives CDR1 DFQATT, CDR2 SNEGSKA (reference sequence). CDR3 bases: TGCTGTGCCCGACTAGCGGGAGAAGGAGGAGCCAAAAACATTCAGTACTTC. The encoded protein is CCARLAGEGGAKNIQYF.

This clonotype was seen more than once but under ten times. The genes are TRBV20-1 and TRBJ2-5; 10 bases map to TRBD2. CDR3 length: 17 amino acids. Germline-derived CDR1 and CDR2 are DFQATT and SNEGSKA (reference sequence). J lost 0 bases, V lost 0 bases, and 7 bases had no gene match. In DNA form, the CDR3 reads TGCAGTGCTAGAGATTGGTCTAGCGGGAGATACCAAGAGACCCAGTACTTC. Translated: CSARDWSSGRYQETQYF.

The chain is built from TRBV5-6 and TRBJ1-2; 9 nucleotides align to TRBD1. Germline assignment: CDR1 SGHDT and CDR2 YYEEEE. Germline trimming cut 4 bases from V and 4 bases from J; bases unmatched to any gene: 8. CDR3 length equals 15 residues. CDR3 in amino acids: CASSDGTGRIYGYTF. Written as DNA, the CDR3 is TGTGCCAGCAGCGACGGGACAGGGCGGATCTATGGCTACACCTTC.

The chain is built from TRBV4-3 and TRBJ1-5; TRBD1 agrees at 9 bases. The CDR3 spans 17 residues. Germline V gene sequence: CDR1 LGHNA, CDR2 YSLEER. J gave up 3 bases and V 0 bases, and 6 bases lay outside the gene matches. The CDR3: CASSQDWGQGNNQPQHF. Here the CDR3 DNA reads TGCGCCAGCAGCCAAGATTGGGGACAGGGAAACAATCAGCCCCAGCATTTT.

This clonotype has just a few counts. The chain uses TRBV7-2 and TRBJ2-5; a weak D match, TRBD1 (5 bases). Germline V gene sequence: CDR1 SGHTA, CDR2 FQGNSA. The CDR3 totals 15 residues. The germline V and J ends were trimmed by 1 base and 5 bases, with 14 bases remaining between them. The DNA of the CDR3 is TGTGCCAGCAGCTTAGATGTTGGCAGGGCTGAGACCCAGTACTTC. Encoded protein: CASSLDVGRAETQYF.

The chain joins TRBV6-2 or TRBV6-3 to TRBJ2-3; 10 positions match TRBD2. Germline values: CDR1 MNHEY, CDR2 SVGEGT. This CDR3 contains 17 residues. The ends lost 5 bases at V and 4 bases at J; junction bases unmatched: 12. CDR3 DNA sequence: TGTGCCAGCAGTACCGGGGAGCTAGCGGGAGTGGCAGATACGCAGTATTTT. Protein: CASSTGELAGVADTQYF.

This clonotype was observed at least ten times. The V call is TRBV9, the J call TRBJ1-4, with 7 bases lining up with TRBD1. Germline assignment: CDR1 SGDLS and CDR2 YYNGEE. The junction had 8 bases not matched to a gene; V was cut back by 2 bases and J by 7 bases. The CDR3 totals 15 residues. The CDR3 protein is CASSVLTGVGEKLFF. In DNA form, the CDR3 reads TGTGCCAGCAGCGTTTTAACAGGGGTGGGTGAAAAACTGTTTTTT.

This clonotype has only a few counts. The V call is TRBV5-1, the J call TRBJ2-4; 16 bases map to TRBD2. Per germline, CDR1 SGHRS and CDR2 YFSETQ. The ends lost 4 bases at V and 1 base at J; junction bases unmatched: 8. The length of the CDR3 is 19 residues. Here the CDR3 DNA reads TGCGCCAGCAGCGGAACCGGGACTAGCGGGAGGGGTGCCAAAAACATTCAGTACTTC. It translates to CASSGTGTSGRGAKNIQYF.

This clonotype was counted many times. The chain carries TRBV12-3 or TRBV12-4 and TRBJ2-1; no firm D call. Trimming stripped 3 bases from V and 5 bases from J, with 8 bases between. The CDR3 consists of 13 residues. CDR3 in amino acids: CASSFVLNNEQFF. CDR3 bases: TGTGCCAGCAGTTTCGTACTGAACAATGAGCAGTTCTTC.

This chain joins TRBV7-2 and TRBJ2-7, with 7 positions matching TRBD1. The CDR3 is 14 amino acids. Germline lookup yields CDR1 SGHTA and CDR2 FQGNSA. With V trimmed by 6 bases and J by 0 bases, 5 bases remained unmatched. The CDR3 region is CASRGQSHSYEQYF. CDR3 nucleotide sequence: TGTGCCAGCAGGGGACAGAGCCACTCCTACGAGCAGTACTTC.

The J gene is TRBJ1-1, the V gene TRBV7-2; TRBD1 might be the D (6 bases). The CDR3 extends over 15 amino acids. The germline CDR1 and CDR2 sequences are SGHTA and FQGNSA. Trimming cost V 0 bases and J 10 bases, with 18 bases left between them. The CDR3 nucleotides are TGTGCCAGCAGCTTAGCTTGGCAAGAGGGGGGTAGAGCTTTCTTT. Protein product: CASSLAWQEGGRAFF.

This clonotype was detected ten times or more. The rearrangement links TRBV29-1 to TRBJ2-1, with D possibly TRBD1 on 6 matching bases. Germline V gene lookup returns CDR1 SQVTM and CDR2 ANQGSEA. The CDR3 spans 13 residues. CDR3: CGGRASSYNEQFF. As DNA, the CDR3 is TGCGGGGGCAGGGCGAGCTCCTACAATGAGCAGTTCTTC.

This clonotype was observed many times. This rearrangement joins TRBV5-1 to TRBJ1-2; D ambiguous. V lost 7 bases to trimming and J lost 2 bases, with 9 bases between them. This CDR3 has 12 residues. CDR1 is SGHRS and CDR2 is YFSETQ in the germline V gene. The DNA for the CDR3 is TGCGCCAGCCAGGCTGAGAACTATGGCTACACCTTC. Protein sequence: CASQAENYGYTF. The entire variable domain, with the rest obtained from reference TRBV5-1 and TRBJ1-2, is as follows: KAGVTQTPRYLIKTRGQQVTLSCSPISGHRSVSWYQQTPGQGLQFLFEYFSETQRNKGNFPGRFSGRQFSNSRSEMNVSTLELGDSALYLCASQAENYGYTFGSGTRLTVV.

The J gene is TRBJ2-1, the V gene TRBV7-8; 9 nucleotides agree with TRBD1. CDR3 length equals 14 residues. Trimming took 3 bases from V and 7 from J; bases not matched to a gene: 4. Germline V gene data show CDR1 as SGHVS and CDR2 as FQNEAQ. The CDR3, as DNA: TGTGCCAGCAGCTTGGACAGGGGTTGGAATGAGCAGTTCTTC. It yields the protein CASSLDRGWNEQFF.

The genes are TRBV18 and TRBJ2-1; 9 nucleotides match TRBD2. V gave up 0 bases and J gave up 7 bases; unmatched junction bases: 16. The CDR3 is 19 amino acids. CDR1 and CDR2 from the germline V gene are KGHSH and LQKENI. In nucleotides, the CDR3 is TGTGCCAGCTCACCACCTGAAAGAACTAGCGGGTTCCTTGGGAATGAGCAGTTCTTC. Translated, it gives CASSPPERTSGFLGNEQFF.

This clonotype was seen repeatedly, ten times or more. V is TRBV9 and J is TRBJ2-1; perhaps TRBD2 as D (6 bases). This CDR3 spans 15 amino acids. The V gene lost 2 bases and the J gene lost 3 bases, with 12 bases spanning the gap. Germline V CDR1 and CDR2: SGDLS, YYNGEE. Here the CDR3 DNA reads TGTGCCAGCAGCGTTGGGGCAGCGGGCTACAATGAGCAGTTCTTC. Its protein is CASSVGAAGYNEQFF.

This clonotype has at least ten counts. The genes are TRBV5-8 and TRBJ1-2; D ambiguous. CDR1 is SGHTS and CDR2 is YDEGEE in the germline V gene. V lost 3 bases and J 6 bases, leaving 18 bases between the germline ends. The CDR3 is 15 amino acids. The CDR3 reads CASSYGTNPFDGYTF. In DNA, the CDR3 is TGTGCCAGCAGCTATGGAACCAACCCCTTCGATGGCTACACCTTC.

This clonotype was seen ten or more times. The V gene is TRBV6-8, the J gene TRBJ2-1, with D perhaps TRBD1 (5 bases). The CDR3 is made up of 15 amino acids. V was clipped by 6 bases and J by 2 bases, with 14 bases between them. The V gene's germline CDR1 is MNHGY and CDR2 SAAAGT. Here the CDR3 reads CASSSQGKPYNEQFF. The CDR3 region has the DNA TGTGCCAGCAGCTCCCAGGGAAAACCCTACAATGAGCAGTTCTTC.